Listed below are T cell receptor beta chains from one sample, sequenced in a study of vaccination effects on CD4 cells after COVID-19. Their cognate antigens are unknown. Repertoires were generated with immunoSEQ multiplex PCR, while TCRdb's copy carries only in-frame clones and drops some. The sample records about 43,000 clones, about 80% being singletons. Sequencing used CD4+ T cells from PBMCs cultured with SARS-CoV-2 spike peptides, obtained before COVID-19 vaccination. The origin of the receptors is a human donor who received a COVID-19 vaccine. Each CDR3 is given with its conserved first and last residue. D genes are given only for firm matches. Clone size is not always given. Where it is, it says once, few, many or a class for expanded clones.

>TRBJ1-1|NA|NA|15|TRBV19
CASNRDRARLEEAFF
TGTGCCAGTAATCGGGACCGAGCTCGACTAGAGGAAGCTTTCTTT
>TRBJ2-2|NA|TRBD2|15|TRBV4-3
CASSQAGGRTGELFF
TGCGCCAGCAGCCAAGCGGGGGGGCGGACCGGGGAGCTGTTTTTT
>TRBJ2-3|NA|TRBD2|16|TRBV5-1
CASSQYSGGAGDTQYF
TGCGCCAGCAGCCAATACAGCGGGGGGGCCGGAGATACGCAGTATTTT
>TRBJ1-6|NA|TRBD1|15|TRBV2
CASSGYGTGASPLHF
TGTGCCAGCAGTGGTTATGGGACAGGGGCTTCACCCCTCCACTTT
>TRBJ1-1|few|NA|15|TRBV6-5
CASSYSTRGGPEAFF
TGTGCCAGCAGTTACTCGACCAGAGGTGGGCCTGAAGCTTTCTTT
>TRBJ2-1|NA|NA|16|TRBV9
CASSPRGVLSYNEQFF
TGTGCCAGCAGCCCCCGAGGAGTTCTGTCCTACAATGAGCAGTTCTTC
>TRBJ1-3|NA|TRBD1|15|TRBV18
CASSPPGTGGNTIYF
TGTGCCAGCTCACCTCCCGGGACAGGCGGAAACACCATATATTTT
>TRBJ2-1|NA|TRBD2|15|TRBV5-1
CASSLGGTTYNEQFF
TGCGCCAGCAGCTTGGGCGGGACTACTTACAATGAGCAGTTCTTC
>TRBJ1-2|NA|NA|13|TRBV6-5
CASSYQAVGGYTF
TGTGCCAGCAGTTATCAGGCGGTGGGTGGCTACACCTTC
>TRBJ2-6|NA|NA|17|TRBV3-1/TRBV3-2
CASSLGAGASGANVLTF
TGTGCCAGCAGCCTCGGTGCCGGGGCGTCTGGGGCCAACGTCCTGACTTTC
>TRBJ2-3|NA|TRBD1|13|TRBV19
CASRPTGGVSQYF
TGTGCCAGTAGGCCGACAGGGGGCGTCTCGCAGTATTTT